This entry features one TCR beta chain sequence. Its antigen is as yet unknown. CDR3 size: 14 residues. Trimming pared 5 bases from V and 7 bases from J, leaving 18 bases between. From germline, CDR1 is SGHAT and CDR2 FQNNGV. Profiling relied on immunoSEQ multiplex PCR, and the TCRdb table lists in-frame clones only, not all of them. The sample yields around 2,000,000 clones, 85% to 95% seen once. Cells designated naive CD8 were CD45RO-negative and were positively selected for CCR7, with terminally differentiated effector memory CD45RA+ cells excluded. This sample was taken from a study of shared clonotypes between healthy human individuals. Findings and limits, study-wide: Naive CD4 clonotypes overlapped across a handful of donors at 4.5% to 5.5%. Depth was large, yet rarefaction showed that sorted-subset sequencing was incomplete. Memory subsets generally showed smaller estimated richness than naive subsets did.

This receptor was identified in a man aged 18 to 35 in good health. Some clones in this sample may be carry-over from other donors' samples. The sequenced sample was naive CD8+ T cells from PBMCs. The chain joins TRBV11-2 to TRBJ2-7; the D gene is possibly TRBD2 (5 bases). The CDR3 coding sequence is TGTGCCAGCAGCCCCACCCCCAGCGGCGGTGAGCAGTACTTC. It encodes CASSPTPSGGEQYF.